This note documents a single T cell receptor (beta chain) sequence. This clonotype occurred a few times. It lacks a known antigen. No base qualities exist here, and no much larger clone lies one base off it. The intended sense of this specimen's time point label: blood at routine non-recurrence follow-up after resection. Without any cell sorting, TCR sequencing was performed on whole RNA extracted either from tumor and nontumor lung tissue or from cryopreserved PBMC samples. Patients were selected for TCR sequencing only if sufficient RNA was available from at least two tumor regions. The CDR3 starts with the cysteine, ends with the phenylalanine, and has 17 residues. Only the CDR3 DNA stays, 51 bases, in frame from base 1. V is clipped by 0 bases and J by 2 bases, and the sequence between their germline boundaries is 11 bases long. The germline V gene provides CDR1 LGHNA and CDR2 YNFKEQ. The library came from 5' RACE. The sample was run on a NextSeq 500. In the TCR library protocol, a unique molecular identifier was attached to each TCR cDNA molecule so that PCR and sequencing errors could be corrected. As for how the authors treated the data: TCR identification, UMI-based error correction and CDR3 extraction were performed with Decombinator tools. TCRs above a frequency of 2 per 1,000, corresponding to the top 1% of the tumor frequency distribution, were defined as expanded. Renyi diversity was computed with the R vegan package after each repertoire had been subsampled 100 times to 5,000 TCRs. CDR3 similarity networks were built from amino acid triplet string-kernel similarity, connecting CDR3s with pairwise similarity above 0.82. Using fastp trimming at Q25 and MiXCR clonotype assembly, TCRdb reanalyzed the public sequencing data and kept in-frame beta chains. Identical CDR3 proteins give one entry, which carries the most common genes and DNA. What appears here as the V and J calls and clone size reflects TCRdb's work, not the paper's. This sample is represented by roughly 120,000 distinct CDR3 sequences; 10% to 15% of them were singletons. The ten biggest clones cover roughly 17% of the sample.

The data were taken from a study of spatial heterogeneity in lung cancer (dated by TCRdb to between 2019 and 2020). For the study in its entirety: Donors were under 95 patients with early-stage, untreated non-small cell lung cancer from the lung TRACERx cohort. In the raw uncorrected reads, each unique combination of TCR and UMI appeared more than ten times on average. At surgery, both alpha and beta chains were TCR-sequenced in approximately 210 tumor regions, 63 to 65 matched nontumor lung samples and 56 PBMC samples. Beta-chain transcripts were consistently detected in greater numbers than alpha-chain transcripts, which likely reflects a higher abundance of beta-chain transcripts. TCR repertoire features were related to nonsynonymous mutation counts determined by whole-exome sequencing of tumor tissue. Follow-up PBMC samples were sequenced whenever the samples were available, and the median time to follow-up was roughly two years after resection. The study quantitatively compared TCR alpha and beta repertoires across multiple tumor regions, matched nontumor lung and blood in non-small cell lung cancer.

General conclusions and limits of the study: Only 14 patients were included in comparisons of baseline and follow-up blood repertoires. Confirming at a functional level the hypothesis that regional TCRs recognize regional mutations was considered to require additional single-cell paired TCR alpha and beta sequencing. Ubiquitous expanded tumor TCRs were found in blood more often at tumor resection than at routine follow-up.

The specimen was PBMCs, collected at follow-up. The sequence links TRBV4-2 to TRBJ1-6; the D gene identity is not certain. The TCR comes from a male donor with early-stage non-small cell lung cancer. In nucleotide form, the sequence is TGTGCCAGCAGCCAAGAACGGGGAGGCACCTATAATTCACCCCTCCACTTT. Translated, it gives CASSQERGGTYNSPLHF.